The 21 T cell receptor beta chains below were found in one sample sequenced in a study of T cell repertoires in aging, cancer and after chemotherapy. Rearranged V-D-J TRB sequences were amplified with a mixed TRB-A/B primer pool. MiXCR, applied by TCRdb to the multiplex PCR reads, yields one record per CDR3 protein. Among some 2,600 distinct CDR3 sequences, less than 25% were seen once, and the ten largest hold 12%. Amplification of TCR beta used genomic DNA extracted from peripheral blood. Source material: blood. The receptors shown here come from a human donor in good health.

A few counts support this clonotype. This CDR3 is CASSSGQIQETQYF. Here the CDR3 DNA reads TGTGCCAGCAGCTCGGGACAGATCCAAGAGACCCAGTACTTC. This sequence joins TRBV7-2 and TRBJ2-5; 7 bases match TRBD1. Germline V CDR1 and CDR2: SGHTA, FQGNSA. The CDR3 runs 14 residues. Germline trimming cut 4 bases from V and 1 base from J; bases unmatched to any gene: 3. Based on the CDR3 plus reference TRBV7-2 and TRBJ2-5, the full variable domain is GAGVSQSPSNKVTEKGKDVELRCDPISGHTALYWYRQSLGQGLEFLIYFQGNSAPDKSGLPSDRFSAERTGGSVSTLTIQRTQQEDSAVYLCASSSGQIQETQYFGPGTRLLVL.

V usage is TRBV4-3 and J usage is TRBJ2-1, with 11 bases matching TRBD2. The germline CDR1 and CDR2 sequences are LGHNA and YSLEER. This CDR3 has 17 residues. With 0 bases clipped from V and 9 bases from J, the junction kept 10 bases outside the gene matches. The CDR3 DNA is TGCGCCAGCAGCCAAGATTACTTAGCGGGGGGGCCGAGTGAGCAGTTCTTC. Protein product: CASSQDYLAGGPSEQFF.

This clonotype was detected a few times. The CDR3 DNA reads TGTGCCAGCAGCGTACAGCCCTACGAGCAGTACTTC. Translation: CASSVQPYEQYF. The gene calls are TRBV7-9 and TRBJ2-7; D is ambiguous. The CDR3 is 12 residues long. The germline CDR1 and CDR2 sequences are SEHNR and FQNEAQ (reference sequence). Trimming stripped 5 bases from V and 2 bases from J, with 7 bases between.

This clonotype is categorized as medium-sized. This chain links TRBV7-9 with TRBJ2-3; D possibly uses TRBD1 or TRBD2 (5 bases each). The ends were cut back, 5 bases at V and 0 bases at J, with 12 bases in the middle. Germline V gene lookup returns CDR1 SEHNR and CDR2 FQNEAQ (reference sequence). This CDR3 has 15 residues. The CDR3 nucleotides are TGTGCCAGCAGCCCCACCGGGGCCAGCACAGATACGCAGTATTTT. It specifies CASSPTGASTDTQYF.

This clonotype has only a few counts. The chain couples TRBV7-9 to TRBJ2-4; D perhaps matches TRBD1 (6 bases). CDR1 and CDR2 (germline): SEHNR, FQNEAQ (reference sequence). This CDR3 has 16 amino acids. Between the trimmed V and J ends, which lost 5 bases and 6 bases, there was a span of 20 bases. CDR3 coding DNA: TGTGCCAGCAGCCCGATGACAGGAAGGGGCGGAAACATTCAGTACTTC. Its translation is CASSPMTGRGGNIQYF.

This clonotype is classed as medium-sized. The V gene is TRBV6-1, the J gene TRBJ1-2; 9 positions agree with TRBD1. The CDR3 sequence is 15 residues long. CDR1 and CDR2 (germline): MNHNS, SASEGT. Trimming cost V 6 bases and J 3 bases; bases outside gene matches: 8. The CDR3 DNA is TGTGCCAGCAGAGGAACAGGGGGCTATGACTATGGCTACACCTTC. Its protein is CASRGTGGYDYGYTF.

In this sample, this clonotype is medium-sized. The chain links TRBV19 to TRBJ2-7; tentative D call: TRBD1 (6 bases). Germline loops: CDR1 LNHDA, CDR2 SQIVND (reference sequence). V gave up 5 bases and J gave up 3 bases, with 17 bases separating them. The CDR3 has 15 residues. The CDR3 DNA sequence: TGTGCCAGTAGTCGGGGACACGACCCTAACTACGAGCAGTACTTC. It yields the protein CASSRGHDPNYEQYF.

This clonotype is medium-sized within its sample. The chain carries TRBV6-5 and TRBJ2-5; D possibly uses TRBD1 or TRBD2 (6 bases each). This CDR3 is 18 amino acids long. Trimming left V 2 bases short and J 0 bases short, with 19 bases between. Germline CDR1 is MNHEY and CDR2 is SVGAGI. CDR3 sequence: CASSYGWLGGAHQETQYF. The CDR3 DNA follows: TGTGCCAGCAGTTACGGGTGGTTGGGGGGCGCGCACCAAGAGACCCAGTACTTC.

This clonotype counts as medium-sized. The genes are TRBV19 and TRBJ1-1; 7 bases line up with TRBD1. The V gene end was trimmed by 1 base and the J gene end by 5 bases; junction bases not matched to a gene: 10. CDR1 and CDR2 from the germline V gene are LNHDA and SQIVND (reference sequence). CDR3 length equals 16 residues. The CDR3 nucleotides read TGTGCCAGTAGTATAGTCGGGGGACAGCCGGGGACTGAAGCTTTCTTT. This translates into CASSIVGGQPGTEAFF.

This chain joins TRBV5-4 and TRBJ1-6; 9 bases match TRBD1. V shed 4 bases, J shed 0 bases, and the junction held 5 bases outside the gene matches. From germline, CDR1 is SGHNT and CDR2 YYREEE (reference sequence). CDR3 size: 17 residues. CDR3: CASSATGGVSYNSPLHF. As DNA, the CDR3 is TGTGCCAGCAGCGCCACAGGGGGCGTCTCCTATAATTCACCCCTCCACTTT.

This clonotype is categorized as large. The chain carries TRBV6-6 and TRBJ2-1; D assignment may be TRBD1 or TRBD2 (5 bases each). Germline loops: CDR1 MNHNY, CDR2 SVGAGI (reference sequence). This CDR3 comprises 12 residues. The V end was cut by 8 bases, the J end by 7 bases, with 12 bases between. CDR3 residues: CASGRWGNEQFF. For the CDR3, the DNA is TGTGCCAGCGGACGATGGGGGAATGAGCAGTTCTTC.

This clonotype was picked up a small number of times. The chain has TRBV5-1 and TRBJ2-3; possibly TRBD1 or TRBD2 for D (6 bases each). CDR1 and CDR2 from the germline V gene are SGHRS and YFSETQ. The CDR3 consists of 15 residues. V was shortened by 6 bases and J by 2 bases, with 16 bases between the two germline ends. The CDR3 protein is CASNGNGGLTDTQYF. The DNA of the CDR3 is TGCGCCAGCAACGGAAACGGGGGCCTCACAGATACGCAGTATTTT.

This chain links TRBV7-2 with TRBJ2-1; TRBD2 matches 10 bases. Looked up from germline, CDR1 is SGHTA and CDR2 is FQGNSA. With 5 bases clipped from V and 6 bases from J, the junction kept 10 bases outside the gene matches. The CDR3 runs 16 residues. The CDR3 DNA reads as TGTGCCAGCAGCCCCGGGGGAGCGGGGGGGGCCAATGAGCAGTTCTTC. As protein: CASSPGGAGGANEQFF.

The chain employs TRBV7-9 and TRBJ2-2; 8 bases are a match to TRBD2. V was clipped by 7 bases and J by 3 bases; unmatched bases: 7. Germline V CDR1 and CDR2: SEHNR, FQNEAQ (reference sequence). The CDR3 is 15 residues long. The CDR3 loop is CASIPPGLDTGELFF. The DNA for the CDR3 is TGTGCCAGCATCCCTCCGGGACTAGACACCGGGGAGCTGTTTTTT.

Remarks on this clonotype: One end of the junction varies from germline; a read error may be responsible. This sequence joins TRBV4-2 and TRBJ1-6; 9 nucleotides align to TRBD1. The CDR3 has 20 residues. Germline V lookup: CDR1 LGHNA, CDR2 YNFKEQ. Here the CDR3 reads CASSQRSGQGSSSYNLPLHF. The CDR3 nucleotides read TGTGCCAGCAGCCAAAGGTCGGGACAGGGCAGTAGCTCCTATAATTTACCCCTCCACTTT.

This clonotype qualifies as medium-sized. The chain combines TRBV6-5 with TRBJ1-5; 7 positions agree with TRBD1. J lost 7 bases, V lost 4 bases, and 10 bases had no gene match. The CDR3 consists of 15 residues. CDR1 is MNHEY, CDR2 SVGAGI, per germline. CDR3 DNA sequence: TGTGCCAGCAGTTCCAGGACAGGCTCAGGGCAGCCCCAGCATTTT. The encoded protein is CASSSRTGSGQPQHF.

This clonotype has just a few counts. A junction boundary mismatches the germline segment, possibly from a read error. V usage is TRBV28 and J usage is TRBJ2-7; D not resolved. From germline, CDR1 is MDHEN and CDR2 SYDVKM. This CDR3 has 13 amino acids. In DNA form, the CDR3 reads TGTGCCAGCAGGCAAAACCCCTCCGACGAGCAGTACTTC. It is translated as CASRQNPSDEQYF.

Judged by abundance, this clonotype is medium-sized (0.01 to 0.1%). V and J are TRBV6-1 and TRBJ2-1, with D possibly being TRBD1 (5 bases). Germline V CDR1 and CDR2: MNHNS, SASEGT. V lost 6 bases and J lost 10, with 13 bases in between. This CDR3 has 12 residues. The CDR3 DNA sequence: TGTGCCAGCAGAGATGGGGCTGGGGAGCAGTTCTTC. Protein product: CASRDGAGEQFF.

In its sample, this clonotype is medium-sized. J is TRBJ2-3 and V is TRBV7-9, with D perhaps being TRBD1 or TRBD2 (5 bases each). Trimming removed 4 bases from V and 1 base from J, with 15 bases in between. The CDR3 loop spans 16 amino acids. Germline V lookup: CDR1 SEHNR, CDR2 FQNEAQ (reference sequence). The CDR3 nucleotides are TGTGCCAGCAGCTACGGGACGGGCAGCCGCACAGATACGCAGTATTTT. It encodes CASSYGTGSRTDTQYF. Variable domain in full (rest from reference TRBV7-9 and TRBJ2-3): DTGVSQNPRHKITKRGQNVTFRCDPISEHNRLYWYRQTLGQGPEFLTYFQNEAQLEKSRLLSDRFSAERPKGSFSTLEIQRTEQGDSAMYLCASSYGTGSRTDTQYFGPGTRLTVL.

By sample share, this clonotype is large. This chain joins TRBV6-5 and TRBJ2-7, with 7 bases lining up with TRBD2. In germline, CDR1 is MNHEY, CDR2 SVGAGI. V trimming: 6 bases; J trimming: 4 bases; junction bases outside the gene matches: 6. CDR3 size: 13 residues. The CDR3 sequence is CASSKRDGYEQYF. CDR3 DNA sequence: TGTGCCAGCAGCAAGCGGGACGGATACGAGCAGTACTTC.

V gene TRBV9 combines with J gene TRBJ2-1; D unresolved. The CDR3 is 15 amino acids. V was clipped by 4 bases and J by 3 bases, with 14 bases between them. From germline, CDR1 is SGDLS and CDR2 YYNGEE. The CDR3: CASSYDTSIYNEQFF. DNA for the CDR3: TGTGCCAGCAGCTACGACACCTCAATCTACAATGAGCAGTTCTTC.